This T cell receptor (beta chain) derives from a study of PD-L1 blockade in urothelial cancer. The protocol was immunoSEQ multiplex PCR, while the TCRdb copy is restricted to in-frame clones and leaves out a portion. The table shows roughly 84,000 clones, with roughly 82% occurring only once. CDR1 is MNHNS, CDR2 SASEGT, per germline. Trimming took 2 bases from V and 0 from J, leaving 11 bases between them. This CDR3 comprises 16 residues. The V call is TRBV6-1, the J call TRBJ1-5; unclear D gene. Here the sequenced sample was PBMCs, taken around atezolizumab (anti-PD-L1) treatment. The receptor comes from a man aged 70-80 years with urothelial cancer. The CDR3 protein is CASSEHALYSNQPQHF. CDR3 DNA sequence: TGTGCCAGCAGTGAACACGCGCTTTATAGCAATCAGCCCCAGCATTTT.